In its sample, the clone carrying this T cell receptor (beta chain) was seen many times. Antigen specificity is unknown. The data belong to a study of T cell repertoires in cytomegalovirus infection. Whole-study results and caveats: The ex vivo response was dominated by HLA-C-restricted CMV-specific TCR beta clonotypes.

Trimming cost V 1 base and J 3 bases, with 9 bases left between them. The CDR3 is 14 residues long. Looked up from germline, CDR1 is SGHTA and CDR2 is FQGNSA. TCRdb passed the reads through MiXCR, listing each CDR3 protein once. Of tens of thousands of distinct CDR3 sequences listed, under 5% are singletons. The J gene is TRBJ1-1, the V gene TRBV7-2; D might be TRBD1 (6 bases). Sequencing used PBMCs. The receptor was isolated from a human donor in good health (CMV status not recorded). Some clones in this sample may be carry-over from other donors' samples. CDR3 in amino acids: CASSLDRVYTEAFF. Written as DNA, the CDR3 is TGTGCCAGCAGCTTAGACAGGGTTTACACTGAAGCTTTCTTT.